This TCR beta chain emerged from a study of human T cells and chemical hapten exposure. At least ten counts were recorded for this clonotype. Germline CDR1 is SGHNT and CDR2 is YENEEA. The CDR3 runs to 14 residues. Trimming removed 5 bases from V and 8 bases from J, with 16 bases in between. In TCRdb, the RACE reads were re-called with MiXCR into one record per CDR3 protein. The table shows about 54,000 distinct CDR3 sequences, with about a tenth occurring only once. Stated time point: patch test 2, 6 weeks after DPC sensitization. The treatment is: therapeutic diphenylcyclopropenone sensitization with weekly scalp DPC.

The chain is built from TRBV11-3 and TRBJ2-1; possible D gene TRBD2, 6 bases. Specimen: whole blood, collected in connection with sensitization to the hapten diphenylcyclopropenone (DPC). The clonotype was recovered from a woman in her forties or fifties with alopecia areata. Some clones in this sample may be carry-over from other donors' samples. The CDR3 DNA follows: TGTGCCAGCAGCCGCCGCGATAGCGGCCATGAGCAGTTCTTC. It specifies CASSRRDSGHEQFF.